The present TCR beta chain was sequenced within a study of cytomegalovirus exposure and HLA in healthy donors. As concerns this clone: Its specificity is not known.

Findings and limits, study-wide: In most subjects, TCR beta sequences reportedly gave accurate predictions of HLA-A and HLA-B alleles. Cytomegalovirus association was listed for 170 or so TCR beta chains. Researchers reported in a later analysis that a missense DCLRE1C variant was tied to TCR beta V- and J-gene trimming. DRB1 had the most TCR associations and HLA-C the fewest, a later analysis found, with rates varying by HLA locus.

CDR3 length equals 15 residues. Germline V lookup: CDR1 SGHNT, CDR2 YYREEE (reference sequence). V was trimmed by 1 base and J by 5 bases, leaving 12 bases between them. A multiplex PCR was run with 60 Vbeta primers and 13 Jbeta primers. The method was immunoSEQ multiplex PCR; TCRdb's version includes in-frame clones alone and lacks a portion of them. Of roughly 150,000 clones in the sample, 70% to 85% were seen once. The sequence was collected from a man over 45 in good health and CMV-seropositive. The chain joins TRBV5-4 to TRBJ1-4, with a weak D call TRBD1 (6 bases). Sequencing was carried out using PBMCs. The CDR3 sequence is CASSLWGTNNEKLFF. The CDR3 region has the DNA TGTGCCAGCAGCTTGTGGGGGACAAACAATGAAAAACTGTTTTTT.